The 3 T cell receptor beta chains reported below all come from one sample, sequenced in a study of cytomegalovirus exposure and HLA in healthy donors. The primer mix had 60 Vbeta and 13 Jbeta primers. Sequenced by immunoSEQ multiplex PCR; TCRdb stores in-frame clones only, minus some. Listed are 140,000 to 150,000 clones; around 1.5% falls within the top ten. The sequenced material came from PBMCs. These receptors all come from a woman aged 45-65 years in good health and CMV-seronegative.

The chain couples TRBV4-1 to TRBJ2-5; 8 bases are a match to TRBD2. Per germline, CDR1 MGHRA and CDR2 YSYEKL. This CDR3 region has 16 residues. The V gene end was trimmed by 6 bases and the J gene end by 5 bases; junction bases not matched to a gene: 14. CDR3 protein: CASSRLGGGLGETQYF. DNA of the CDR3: TGCGCCAGCAGTAGGCTCGGGGGGGGGCTCGGGGAGACCCAGTACTTC.

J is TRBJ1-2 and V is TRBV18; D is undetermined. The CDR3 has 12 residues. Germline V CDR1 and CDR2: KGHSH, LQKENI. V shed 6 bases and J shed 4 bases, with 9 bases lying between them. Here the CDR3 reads CASSQEGYGYTF. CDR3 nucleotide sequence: TGTGCCAGCTCCCAGGAAGGCTATGGCTACACCTTC.

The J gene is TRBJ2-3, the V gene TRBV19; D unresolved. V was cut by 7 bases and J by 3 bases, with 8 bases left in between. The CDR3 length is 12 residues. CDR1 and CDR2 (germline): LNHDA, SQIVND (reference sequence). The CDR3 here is CASTGRTDTQYF. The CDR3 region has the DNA TGTGCCAGTACAGGAAGGACAGATACGCAGTATTTT.